The clone carrying this T cell receptor (beta chain) was detected a few times. This sample was included in a study of response to subunit inactivated influenza vaccine. TCRdb ran MiXCR on the RT-PCR reads and lists one entry per CDR3 protein. The sample includes roughly 540,000 distinct CDR3 sequences, approximately 20% of them seen just once. These sequences were also reported in another study, on T cells expressing NK-cell markers. Per that study: Libraries used 5'RACE template switching adding universal primer site and UMIs. Investigators obtained TCR beta repertoires from sorted CD3+CD56+NKG2C+, CD3+CD56+NKG2C- and CD3+CD56-NKG2C+ T cells.

The sequence came from a man aged 50 or older who received an inactivated influenza vaccine. The sample was CD4+ T cells sorted from PBMCs, taken about 11 days after vaccination.

In DNA, the CDR3 is TGCAGTGCTAGAGACCCCGGGACTAGCGGGAGACCAGATACGCAGTATTTT. As protein: CSARDPGTSGRPDTQYF. This chain uses TRBV20-1 with TRBJ2-3; 14 bases align to TRBD2. The CDR3 is 17 amino acids. J lost 4 bases, V lost 0 bases, and 6 bases had no gene match. The germline CDR1 and CDR2 sequences are DFQATT and SNEGSKA (reference sequence).